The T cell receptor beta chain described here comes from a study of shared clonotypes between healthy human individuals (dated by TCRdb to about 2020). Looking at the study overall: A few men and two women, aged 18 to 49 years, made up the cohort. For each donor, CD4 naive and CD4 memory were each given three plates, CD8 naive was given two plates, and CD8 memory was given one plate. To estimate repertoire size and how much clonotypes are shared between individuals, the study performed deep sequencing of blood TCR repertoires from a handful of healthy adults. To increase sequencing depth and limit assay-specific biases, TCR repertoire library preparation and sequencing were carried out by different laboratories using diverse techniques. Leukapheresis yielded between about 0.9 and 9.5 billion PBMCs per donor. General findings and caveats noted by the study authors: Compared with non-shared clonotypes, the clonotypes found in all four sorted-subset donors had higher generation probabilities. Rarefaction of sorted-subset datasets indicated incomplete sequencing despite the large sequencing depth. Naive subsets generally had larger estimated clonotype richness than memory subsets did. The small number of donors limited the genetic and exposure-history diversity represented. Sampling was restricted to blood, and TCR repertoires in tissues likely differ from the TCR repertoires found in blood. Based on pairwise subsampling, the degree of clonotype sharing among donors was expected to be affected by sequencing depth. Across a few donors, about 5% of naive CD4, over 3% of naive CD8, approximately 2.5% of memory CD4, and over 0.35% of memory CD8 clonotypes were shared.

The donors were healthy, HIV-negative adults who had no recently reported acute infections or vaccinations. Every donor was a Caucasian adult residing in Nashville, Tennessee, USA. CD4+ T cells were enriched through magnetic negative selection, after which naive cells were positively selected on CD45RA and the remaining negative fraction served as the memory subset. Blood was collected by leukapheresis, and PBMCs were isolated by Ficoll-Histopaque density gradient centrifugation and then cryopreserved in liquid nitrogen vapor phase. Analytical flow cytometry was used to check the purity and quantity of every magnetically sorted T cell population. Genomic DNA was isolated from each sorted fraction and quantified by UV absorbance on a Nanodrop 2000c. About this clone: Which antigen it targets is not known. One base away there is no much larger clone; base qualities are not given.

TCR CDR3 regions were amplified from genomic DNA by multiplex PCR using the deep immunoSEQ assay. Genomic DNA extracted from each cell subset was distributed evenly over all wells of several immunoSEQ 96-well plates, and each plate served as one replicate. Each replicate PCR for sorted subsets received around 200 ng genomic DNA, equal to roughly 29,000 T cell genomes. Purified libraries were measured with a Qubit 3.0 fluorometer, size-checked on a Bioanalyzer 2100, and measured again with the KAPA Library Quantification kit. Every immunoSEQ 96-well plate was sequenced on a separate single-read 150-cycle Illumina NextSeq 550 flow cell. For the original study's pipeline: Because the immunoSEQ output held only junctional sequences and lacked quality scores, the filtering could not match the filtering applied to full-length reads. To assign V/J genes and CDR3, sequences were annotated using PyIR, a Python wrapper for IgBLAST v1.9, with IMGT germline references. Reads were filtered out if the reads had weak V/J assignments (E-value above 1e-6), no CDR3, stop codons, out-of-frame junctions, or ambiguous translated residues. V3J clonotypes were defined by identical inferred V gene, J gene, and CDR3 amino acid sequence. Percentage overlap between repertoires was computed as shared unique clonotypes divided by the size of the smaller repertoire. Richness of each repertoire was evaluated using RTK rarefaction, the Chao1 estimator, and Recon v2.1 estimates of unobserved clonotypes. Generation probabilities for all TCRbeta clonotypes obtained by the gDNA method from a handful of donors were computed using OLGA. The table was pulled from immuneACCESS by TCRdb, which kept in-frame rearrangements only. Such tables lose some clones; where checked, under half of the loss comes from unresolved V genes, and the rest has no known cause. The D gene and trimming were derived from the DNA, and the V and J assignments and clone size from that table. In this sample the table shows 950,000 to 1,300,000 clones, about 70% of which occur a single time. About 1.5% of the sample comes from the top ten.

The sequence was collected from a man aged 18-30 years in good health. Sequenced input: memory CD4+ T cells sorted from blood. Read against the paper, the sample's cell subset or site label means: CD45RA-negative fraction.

The CDR3 region has the sequence CASSELPLGTDTQYF. The sequenced DNA is TGTGCCAGCAGTGAACTTCCACTGGGCACAGATACGCAGTATTTT. The chain is assembled from TRBV6-1 and TRBJ2-3; the D gene is unclear. V sheds 2 bases and J sheds 1 base, leaving 10 bases between their ends. Per the germline V gene, MNHNS is the CDR1 and SASEGT is the CDR2. Reading from cysteine to phenylalanine, the CDR3 counts 15 amino acids. Of all the DNA, just the CDR3 is kept, 45 bases in frame from base 1.